These 3 T cell receptor beta chains came from one sample sequenced in a study of OX40 agonist ivuxolimab in advanced cancers. Sequencing used immunoSEQ multiplex PCR; TCRdb keeps in-frame clones, though not all of them. The table records about 18,000 clones, about two thirds of them present only once. The sequences come from CD4+ or CD8+ T cells sorted from blood, collected in a trial of the OX40 agonist ivuxolimab. The source is an adult with an advanced solid tumor such as melanoma, head and neck, liver or kidney cancer.

The chain links TRBV7-9 to TRBJ2-7; 10 nucleotides align to TRBD2. CDR1 and CDR2 (germline): SEHNR, FQNEAQ (reference sequence). The CDR3 runs to 15 residues. V shed 3 bases and J 3 bases; nucleotides not matched to a gene: 5. CDR3 region: CASSFGTSGIYEQYF. The CDR3 DNA is TGTGCCAGCAGCTTTGGAACTAGCGGGATCTACGAGCAGTACTTC.

This sequence joins TRBV19 and TRBJ2-1; D may be TRBD2 (5 bases). V shed 8 bases and J shed 0 bases, with 17 bases lying between them. Germline V lookup: CDR1 LNHDA, CDR2 SQIVND (reference sequence). This CDR3 contains 16 residues. The CDR3 here is CASRQADWSSYNEQFF. The CDR3 nucleotides read TGTGCCAGTCGCCAAGCGGACTGGAGCTCCTACAATGAGCAGTTCTTC.

The V gene is TRBV7-9, the J gene TRBJ2-1; maybe TRBD2 (6 bases). CDR3 length equals 16 residues. V was pared by 1 base and J by 4 bases, with 14 bases between. Germline V gene lookup returns CDR1 SEHNR and CDR2 FQNEAQ (reference sequence). The CDR3 spells CASSLVGGGAYNEQFF. The CDR3 DNA follows: TGTGCCAGCAGCTTAGTGGGCGGAGGGGCTTACAATGAGCAGTTCTTC.